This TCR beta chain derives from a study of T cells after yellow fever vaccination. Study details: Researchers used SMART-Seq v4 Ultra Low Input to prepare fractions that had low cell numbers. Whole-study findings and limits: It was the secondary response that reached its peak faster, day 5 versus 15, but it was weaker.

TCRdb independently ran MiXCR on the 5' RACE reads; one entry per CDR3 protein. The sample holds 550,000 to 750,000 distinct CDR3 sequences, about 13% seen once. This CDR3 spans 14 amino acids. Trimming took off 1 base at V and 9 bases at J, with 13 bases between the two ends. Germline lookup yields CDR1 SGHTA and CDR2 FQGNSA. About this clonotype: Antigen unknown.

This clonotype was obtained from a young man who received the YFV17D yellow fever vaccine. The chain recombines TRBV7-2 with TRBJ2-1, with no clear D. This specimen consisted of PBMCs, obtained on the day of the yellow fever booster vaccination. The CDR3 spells CASSLGVSGSEQFF. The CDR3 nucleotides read TGTGCCAGCAGCTTAGGGGTCTCGGGTAGTGAGCAGTTCTTC.